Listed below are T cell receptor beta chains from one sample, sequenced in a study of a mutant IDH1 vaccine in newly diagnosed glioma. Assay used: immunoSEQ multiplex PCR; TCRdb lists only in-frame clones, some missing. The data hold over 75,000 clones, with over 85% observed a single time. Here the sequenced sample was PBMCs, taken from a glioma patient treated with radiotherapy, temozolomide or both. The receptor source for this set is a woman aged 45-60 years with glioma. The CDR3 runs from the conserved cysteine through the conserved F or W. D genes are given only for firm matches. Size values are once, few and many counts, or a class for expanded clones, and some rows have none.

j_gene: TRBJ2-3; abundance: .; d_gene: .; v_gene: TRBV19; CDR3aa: CASSIWRTSTDTQYF; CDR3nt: TGTGCCAGTAGTATCTGGAGGACCAGCACAGATACGCAGTATTTT
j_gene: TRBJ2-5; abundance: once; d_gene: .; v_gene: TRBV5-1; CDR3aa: CASSLGTYQETQYF; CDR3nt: TGCGCCAGCAGCCTCGGGACGTACCAAGAGACCCAGTACTTC
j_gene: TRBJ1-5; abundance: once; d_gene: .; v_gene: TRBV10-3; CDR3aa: CAISPGDSNQPQHF; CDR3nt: TGTGCCATCAGCCCCGGAGATAGCAATCAGCCCCAGCATTTT
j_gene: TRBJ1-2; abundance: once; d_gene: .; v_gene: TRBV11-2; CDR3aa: CASSPGEGKIGGYTF; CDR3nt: TGTGCCAGCAGCCCGGGAGAAGGGAAAATCGGCGGCTACACCTTC
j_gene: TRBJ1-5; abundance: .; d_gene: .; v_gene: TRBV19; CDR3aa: CASSRGQTNYQPQHF; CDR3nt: TGTGCCAGTAGTCGAGGACAGACTAACTATCAGCCCCAGCATTTT
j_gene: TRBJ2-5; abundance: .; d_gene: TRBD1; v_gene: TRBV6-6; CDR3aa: CASTPWTGRETQYF; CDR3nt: TGTGCCAGCACCCCGTGGACAGGGCGGGAGACCCAGTACTTC
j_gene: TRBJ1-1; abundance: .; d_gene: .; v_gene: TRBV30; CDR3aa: CAWSVQWGRHTEAFF; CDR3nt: TGTGCCTGGAGTGTACAATGGGGGAGGCACACTGAAGCTTTCTTT
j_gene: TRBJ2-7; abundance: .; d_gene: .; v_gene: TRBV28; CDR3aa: CASSLSTGAAGDEQYF; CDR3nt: TGCGCCAGCAGTTTATCAACGGGGGCCGCTGGGGATGAGCAGTACTTC
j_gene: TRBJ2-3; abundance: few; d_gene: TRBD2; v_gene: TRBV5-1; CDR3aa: CASSFSGSIDTQYF; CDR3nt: TGCGCCAGCAGCTTTAGCGGGAGTATCGATACGCAGTATTTT
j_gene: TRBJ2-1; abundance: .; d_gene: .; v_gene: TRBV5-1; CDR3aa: CASSFGGAGFNEQFF; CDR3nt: TGCGCCAGCAGCTTTGGGGGCGCGGGGTTCAATGAGCAGTTCTTC
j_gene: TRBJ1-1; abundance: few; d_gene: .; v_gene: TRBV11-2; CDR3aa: CASSLASVGNTEAFF; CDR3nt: TGTGCCAGCAGCTTAGCCTCGGTGGGGAACACTGAAGCTTTCTTT
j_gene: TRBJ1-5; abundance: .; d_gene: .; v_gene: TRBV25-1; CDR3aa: CASSEGGGQQPQHF; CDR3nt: TGTGCCAGCAGTGAAGGAGGGGGGCAACAGCCCCAGCATTTT
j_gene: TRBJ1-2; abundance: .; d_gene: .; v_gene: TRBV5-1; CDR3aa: CASSSQIGGYGYTF; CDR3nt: TGCGCCAGCAGCTCCCAAATAGGGGGCTATGGCTACACCTTC
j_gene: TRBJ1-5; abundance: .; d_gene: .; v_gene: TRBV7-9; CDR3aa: CASTKDGFNQPQHF; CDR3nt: TGTGCCAGCACCAAAGATGGATTTAATCAGCCCCAGCATTTT
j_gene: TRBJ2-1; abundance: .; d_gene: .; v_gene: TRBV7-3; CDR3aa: CASSLGSDNEQFF; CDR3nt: TGTGCCAGCAGCTTGGGTTCTGACAATGAGCAGTTCTTC
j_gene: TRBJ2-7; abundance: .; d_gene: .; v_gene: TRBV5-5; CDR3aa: CASSLWKGSYEQYF; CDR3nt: TGTGCCAGCAGCTTGTGGAAGGGGTCCTACGAGCAGTACTTC
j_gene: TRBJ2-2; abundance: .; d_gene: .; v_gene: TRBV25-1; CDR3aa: CASSASPGRTGELFF; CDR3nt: TGTGCCAGCAGTGCCTCTCCAGGCCGAACCGGGGAGCTGTTTTTT
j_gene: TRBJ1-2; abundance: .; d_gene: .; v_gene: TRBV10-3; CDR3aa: CAITSDRNYGYTF; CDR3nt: TGTGCCATCACTTCCGACAGGAACTATGGCTACACCTTC
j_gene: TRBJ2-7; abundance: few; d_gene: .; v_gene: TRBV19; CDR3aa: CASSIHSYEQYF; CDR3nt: TGTGCCAGTAGTATTCACAGTTACGAGCAGTACTTC
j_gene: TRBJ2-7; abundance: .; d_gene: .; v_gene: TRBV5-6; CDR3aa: CASSLGVGHPYEQYF; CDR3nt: TGTGCCAGCAGCTTGGGGGTCGGACACCCATACGAGCAGTACTTC
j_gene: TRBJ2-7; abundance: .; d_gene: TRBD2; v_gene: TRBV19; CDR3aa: CASSMGTSGTYEQYF; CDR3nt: TGTGCCAGTAGTATGGGGACTAGCGGTACCTACGAGCAGTACTTC
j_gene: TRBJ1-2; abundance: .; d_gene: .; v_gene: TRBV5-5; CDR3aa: CASSLGVGTGSGYTF; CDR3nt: TGTGCCAGCAGCTTGGGTGTTGGGACCGGCTCTGGCTACACCTTC
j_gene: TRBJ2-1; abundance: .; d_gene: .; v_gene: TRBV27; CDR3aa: CASRRGRSSYNEQFF; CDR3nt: TGTGCCAGCAGACGCGGACGGAGCTCCTACAATGAGCAGTTCTTC
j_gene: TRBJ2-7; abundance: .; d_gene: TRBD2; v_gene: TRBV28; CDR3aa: CASSSPRSGSSYEQYF; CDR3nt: TGTGCCAGCAGTTCCCCTCGCAGCGGGAGCTCCTACGAGCAGTACTTC
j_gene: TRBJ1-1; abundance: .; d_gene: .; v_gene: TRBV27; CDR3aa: CASSLKQTNTEAFF; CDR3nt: TGTGCCAGCAGTTTAAAACAGACGAACACTGAAGCTTTCTTT
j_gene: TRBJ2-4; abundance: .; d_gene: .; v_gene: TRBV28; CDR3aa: CASSSTDLAKNIQYF; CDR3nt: TGTGCCAGCAGTTCGACAGACCTAGCCAAAAACATTCAGTACTTC
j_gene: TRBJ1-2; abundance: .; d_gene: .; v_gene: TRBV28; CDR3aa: CASSWGQNYGYTF; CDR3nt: TGTGCCAGCAGCTGGGGACAAAACTATGGCTACACCTTC
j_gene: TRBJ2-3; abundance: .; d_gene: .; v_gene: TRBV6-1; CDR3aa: CASSEAGADTQYF; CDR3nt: TGTGCCAGCAGTGAAGCGGGAGCAGATACGCAGTATTTT
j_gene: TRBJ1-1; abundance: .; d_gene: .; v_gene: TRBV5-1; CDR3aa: CASSPRPTGITEAFF; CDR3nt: TGCGCCAGCAGCCCGCGCCCGACAGGTATTACTGAAGCTTTCTTT
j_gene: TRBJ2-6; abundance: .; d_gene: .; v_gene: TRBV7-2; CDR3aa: CASSLDRPSTNVLTF; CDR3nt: TGTGCCAGCAGCTTAGACAGGCCCTCGACCAACGTCCTGACTTTC
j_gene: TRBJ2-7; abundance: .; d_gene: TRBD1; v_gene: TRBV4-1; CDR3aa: CASSSDRVTWEQYF; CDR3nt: TGCGCCAGCAGCTCCGACAGGGTGACGTGGGAGCAGTACTTC
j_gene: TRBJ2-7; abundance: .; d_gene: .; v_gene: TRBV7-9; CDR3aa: CASSLGVEQYF; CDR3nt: TGTGCCAGCAGCTTAGGGGTGGAGCAGTACTTC
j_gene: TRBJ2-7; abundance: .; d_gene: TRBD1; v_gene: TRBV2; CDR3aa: CASRRTGGYEQYF; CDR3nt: TGTGCCAGCAGACGGACAGGGGGCTACGAGCAGTACTTC
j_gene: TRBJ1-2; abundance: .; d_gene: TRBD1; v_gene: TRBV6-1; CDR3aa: CASSARGGGYTF; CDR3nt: TGTGCCAGCAGCGCCAGGGGGGGAGGCTACACCTTC
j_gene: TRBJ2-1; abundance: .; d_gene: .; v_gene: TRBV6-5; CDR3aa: CASSSFGSGQFF; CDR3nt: TGTGCCAGCAGTTCATTTGGGTCAGGGCAGTTCTTC
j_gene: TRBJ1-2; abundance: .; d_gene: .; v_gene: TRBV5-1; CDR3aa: CASSTKRGGVGAYGYTF; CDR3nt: TGCGCCAGCAGCACTAAAAGGGGAGGGGTCGGGGCCTATGGCTACACCTTC
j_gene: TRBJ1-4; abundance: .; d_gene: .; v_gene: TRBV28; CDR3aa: CASRDSVNEKLFF; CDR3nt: TGTGCCAGCAGAGACAGTGTTAATGAAAAACTGTTTTTT